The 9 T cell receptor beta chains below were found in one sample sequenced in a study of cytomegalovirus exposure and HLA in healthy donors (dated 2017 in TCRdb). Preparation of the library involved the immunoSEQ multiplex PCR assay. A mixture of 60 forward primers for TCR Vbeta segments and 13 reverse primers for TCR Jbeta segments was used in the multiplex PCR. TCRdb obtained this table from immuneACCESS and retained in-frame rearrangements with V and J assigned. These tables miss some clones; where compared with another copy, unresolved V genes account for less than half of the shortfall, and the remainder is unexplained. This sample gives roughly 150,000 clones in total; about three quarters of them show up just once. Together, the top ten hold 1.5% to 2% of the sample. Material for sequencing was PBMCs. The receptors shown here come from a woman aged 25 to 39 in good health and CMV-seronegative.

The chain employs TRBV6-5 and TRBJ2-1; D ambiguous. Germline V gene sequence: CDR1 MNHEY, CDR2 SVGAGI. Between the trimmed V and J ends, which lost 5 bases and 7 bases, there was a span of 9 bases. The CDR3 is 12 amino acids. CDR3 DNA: TGTGCCAGCAGTGGCCCCCTGAATGAGCAGTTCTTC. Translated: CASSGPLNEQFF.

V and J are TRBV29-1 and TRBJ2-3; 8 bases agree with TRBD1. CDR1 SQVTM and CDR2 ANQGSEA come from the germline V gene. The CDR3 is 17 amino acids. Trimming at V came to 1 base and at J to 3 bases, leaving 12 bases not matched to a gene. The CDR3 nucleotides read TGCAGCGTTGAAGCCCAGCAGGGGGCATTAATAACAGATACGCAGTATTTT. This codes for CSVEAQQGALITDTQYF.

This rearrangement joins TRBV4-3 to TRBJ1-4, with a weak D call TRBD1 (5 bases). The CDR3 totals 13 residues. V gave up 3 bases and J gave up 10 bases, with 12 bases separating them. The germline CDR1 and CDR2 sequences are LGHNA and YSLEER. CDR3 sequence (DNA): TGCGCCAGCAGCCAGGTCAGCGGGGGAAAACTGTTTTTT. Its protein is CASSQVSGGKLFF.

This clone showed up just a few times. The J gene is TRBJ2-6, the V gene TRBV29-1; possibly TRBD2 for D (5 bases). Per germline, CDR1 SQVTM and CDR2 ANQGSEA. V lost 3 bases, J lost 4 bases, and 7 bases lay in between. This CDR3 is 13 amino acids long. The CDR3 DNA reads TGCAGCGTTGACCCGGGAGGGGCCAACGTCCTGACTTTC. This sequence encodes CSVDPGGANVLTF.

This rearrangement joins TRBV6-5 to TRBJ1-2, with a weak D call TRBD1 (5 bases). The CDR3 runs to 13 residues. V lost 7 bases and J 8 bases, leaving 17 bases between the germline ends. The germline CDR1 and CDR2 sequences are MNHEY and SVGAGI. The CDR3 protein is CASTRSGGRGYTF. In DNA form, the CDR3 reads TGTGCCAGCACCCGTTCGGGGGGGAGAGGCTACACCTTC.

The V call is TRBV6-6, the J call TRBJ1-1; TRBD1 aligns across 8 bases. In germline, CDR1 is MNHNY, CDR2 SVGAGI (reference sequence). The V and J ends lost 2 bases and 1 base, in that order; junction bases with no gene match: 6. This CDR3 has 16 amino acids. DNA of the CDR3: TGTGCCAGCAGTTACCCCCTTGGACAGGGGAACACTGAAGCTTTCTTT. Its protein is CASSYPLGQGNTEAFF.

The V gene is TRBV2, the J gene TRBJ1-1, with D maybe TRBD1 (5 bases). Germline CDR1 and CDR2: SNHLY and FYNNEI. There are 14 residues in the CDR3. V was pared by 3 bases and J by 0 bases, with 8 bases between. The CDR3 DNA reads TGTGCCAGCAGTGAGTACAGGTTGAACACTGAAGCTTTCTTT. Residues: CASSEYRLNTEAFF.

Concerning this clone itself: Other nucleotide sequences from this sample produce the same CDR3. For the CDR3, the DNA is TGCAGCGTCGGCGGGACAGCCTATGGCTACACCTTC. It specifies CSVGGTAYGYTF. The rearrangement uses TRBV29-1 and TRBJ1-2; TRBD1 aligns across 7 bases. Trimming at V came to 6 bases and at J to 4 bases, leaving 5 bases not matched to a gene. This CDR3 has 12 amino acids. Germline CDR1 SQVTM, CDR2 ANQGSEA.

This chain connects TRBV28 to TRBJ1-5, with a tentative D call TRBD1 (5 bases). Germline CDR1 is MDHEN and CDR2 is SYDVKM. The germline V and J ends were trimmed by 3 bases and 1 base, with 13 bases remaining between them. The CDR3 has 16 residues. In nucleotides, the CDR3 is TGTGCCAGCAGTTTCCACGGGGGATTGAGCAATCAGCCCCAGCATTTT. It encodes CASSFHGGLSNQPQHF.